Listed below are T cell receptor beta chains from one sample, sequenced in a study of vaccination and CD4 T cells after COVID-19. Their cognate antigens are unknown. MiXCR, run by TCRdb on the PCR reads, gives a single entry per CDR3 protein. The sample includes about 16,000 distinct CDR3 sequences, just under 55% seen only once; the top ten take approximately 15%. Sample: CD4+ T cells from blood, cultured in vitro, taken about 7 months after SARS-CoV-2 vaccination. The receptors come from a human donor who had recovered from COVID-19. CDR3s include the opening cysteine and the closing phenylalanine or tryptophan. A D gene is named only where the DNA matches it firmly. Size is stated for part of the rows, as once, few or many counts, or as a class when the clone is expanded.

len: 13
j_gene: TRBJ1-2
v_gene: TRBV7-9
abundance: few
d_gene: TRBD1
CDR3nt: TGTGCCAGCAGCTTAGACAGGGGGCGAGGCTACACCTTC
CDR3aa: CASSLDRGRGYTF

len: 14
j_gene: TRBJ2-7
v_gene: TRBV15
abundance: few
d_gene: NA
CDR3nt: TGTGCCACCAGCAGAGCGGGGGAAGGCTACGAGCAGTACTTC
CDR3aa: CATSRAGEGYEQYF

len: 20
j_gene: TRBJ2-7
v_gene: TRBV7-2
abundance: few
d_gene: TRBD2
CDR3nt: TGTGCCAGCAGCTCGTCTCGGACTAGCGGGAGATTCTCCAACATCTACGAGCAGTACTTC
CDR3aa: CASSSSRTSGRFSNIYEQYF

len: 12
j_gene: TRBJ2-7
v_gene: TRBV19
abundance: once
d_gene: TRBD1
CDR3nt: TGTGCCAGAGACAGGGAGACCTACGAGCAGTACTTC
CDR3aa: CARDRETYEQYF

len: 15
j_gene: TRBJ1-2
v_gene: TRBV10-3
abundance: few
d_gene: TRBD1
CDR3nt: TGTGCCATCAGTGAGGGGAGGACAGGGTTTGATGGCTACACCTTC
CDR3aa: CAISEGRTGFDGYTF

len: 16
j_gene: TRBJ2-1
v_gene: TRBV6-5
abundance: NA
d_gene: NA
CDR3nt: TGTGCCAGCAGTTACCGCGGGGGACAGGCGGGCGATGAGCAGTTCTTC
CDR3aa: CASSYRGGQAGDEQFF

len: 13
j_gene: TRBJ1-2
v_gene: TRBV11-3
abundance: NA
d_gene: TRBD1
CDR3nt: TGTGCCAGCAGCATGGACAGGGATAGTGGCTACACCTTC
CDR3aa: CASSMDRDSGYTF

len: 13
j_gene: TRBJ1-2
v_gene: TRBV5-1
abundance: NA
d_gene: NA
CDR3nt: TGCGCCAGCAGCTTGACAGAGAACTATGGCTACACCTTC
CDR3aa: CASSLTENYGYTF

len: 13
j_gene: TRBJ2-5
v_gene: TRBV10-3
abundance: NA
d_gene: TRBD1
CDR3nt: TGTGCCATCAGGGGACAGTCCCAAGAGACCCAGTACTTC
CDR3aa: CAIRGQSQETQYF

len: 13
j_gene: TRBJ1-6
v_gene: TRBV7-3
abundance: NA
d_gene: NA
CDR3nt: TGTGCCAGCAGTTATCTGCATAATTCACCCCTCCACTTT
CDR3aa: CASSYLHNSPLHF

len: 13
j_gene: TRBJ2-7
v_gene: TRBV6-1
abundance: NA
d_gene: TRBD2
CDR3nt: TGTGCCAGCATCAGACTAGCGGGGACCGAGCAGTACTTC
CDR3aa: CASIRLAGTEQYF

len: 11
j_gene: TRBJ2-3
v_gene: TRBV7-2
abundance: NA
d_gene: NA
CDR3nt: TGTGCCAGCAGCTTTTATGATACGCAGTATTTT
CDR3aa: CASSFYDTQYF

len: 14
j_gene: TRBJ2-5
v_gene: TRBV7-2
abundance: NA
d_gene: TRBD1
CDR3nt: TGTGCCAGCAGCTTCAACAGGGGGCTTGAGACCCAGTACTTC
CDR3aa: CASSFNRGLETQYF

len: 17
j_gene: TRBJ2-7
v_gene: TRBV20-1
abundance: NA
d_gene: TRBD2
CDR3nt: TGCAGTGCTTCCCGCCGGGCGAGCGGGGACCACTCCTACGAGCAGTACTTC
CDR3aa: CSASRRASGDHSYEQYF

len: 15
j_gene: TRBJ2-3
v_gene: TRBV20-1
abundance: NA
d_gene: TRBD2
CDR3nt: TGCAGTGCCGCTGCGGTAGCGGGCGGCACAGATACGCAGTATTTT
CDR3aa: CSAAAVAGGTDTQYF

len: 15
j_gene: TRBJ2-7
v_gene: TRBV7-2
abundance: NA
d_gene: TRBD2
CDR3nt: TGTGCCAGCAGCTTTCTCGCGGGAGGACGCTACGAGCAGTACTTC
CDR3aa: CASSFLAGGRYEQYF